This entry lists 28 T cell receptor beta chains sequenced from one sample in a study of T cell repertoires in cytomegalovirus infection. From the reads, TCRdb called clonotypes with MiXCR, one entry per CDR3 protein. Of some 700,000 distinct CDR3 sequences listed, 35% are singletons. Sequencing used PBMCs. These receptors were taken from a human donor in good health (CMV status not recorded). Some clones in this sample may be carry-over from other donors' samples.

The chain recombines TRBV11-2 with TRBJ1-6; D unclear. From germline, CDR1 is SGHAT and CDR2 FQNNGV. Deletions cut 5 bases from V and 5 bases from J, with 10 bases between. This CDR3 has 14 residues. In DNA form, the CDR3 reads TGTGCCAGCAGCCAGGAGACTCATAATTCACCCCTCCACTTT. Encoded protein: CASSQETHNSPLHF.

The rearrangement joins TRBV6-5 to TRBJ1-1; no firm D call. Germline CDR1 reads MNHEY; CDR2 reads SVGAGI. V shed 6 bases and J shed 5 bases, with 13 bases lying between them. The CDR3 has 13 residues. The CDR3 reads CASSLNGFTEAFF. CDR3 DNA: TGTGCCAGCAGCTTAAACGGGTTTACTGAAGCTTTCTTT.

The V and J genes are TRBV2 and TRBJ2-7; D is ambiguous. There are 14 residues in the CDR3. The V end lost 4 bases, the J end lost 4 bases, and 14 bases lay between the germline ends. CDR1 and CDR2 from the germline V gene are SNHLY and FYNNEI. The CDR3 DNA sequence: TGTGCCAGCAGTGGCGCGGCAGAAGCATACGAGCAGTACTTC. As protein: CASSGAAEAYEQYF.

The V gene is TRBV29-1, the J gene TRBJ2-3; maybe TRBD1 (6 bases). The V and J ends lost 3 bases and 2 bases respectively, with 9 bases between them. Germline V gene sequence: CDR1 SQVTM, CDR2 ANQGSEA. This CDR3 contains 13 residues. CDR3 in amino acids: CSVEGALTDTQYF. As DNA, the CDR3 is TGCAGCGTTGAGGGGGCGCTCACAGATACGCAGTATTTT.

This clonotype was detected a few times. CDR3 protein: CACAGLSNTEAFF. DNA for the CDR3: TGTGCCTGTGCGGGGCTTTCAAACACTGAAGCTTTCTTT. V is TRBV6-5 and J is TRBJ1-1, with a tentative D call TRBD1 (5 bases). The germline CDR1 and CDR2 sequences are MNHEY and SVGAGI. With 11 bases removed from V and 2 bases from J, the gap between germline ends came to 15 bases. The CDR3 contains 13 residues.

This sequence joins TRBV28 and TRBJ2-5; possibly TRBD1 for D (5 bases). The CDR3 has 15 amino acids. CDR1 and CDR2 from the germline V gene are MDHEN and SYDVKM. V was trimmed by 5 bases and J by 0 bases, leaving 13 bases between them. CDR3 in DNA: TGTGCCAGCAGTGGGGCTCCAGGATACCAAGAGACCCAGTACTTC. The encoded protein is CASSGAPGYQETQYF.

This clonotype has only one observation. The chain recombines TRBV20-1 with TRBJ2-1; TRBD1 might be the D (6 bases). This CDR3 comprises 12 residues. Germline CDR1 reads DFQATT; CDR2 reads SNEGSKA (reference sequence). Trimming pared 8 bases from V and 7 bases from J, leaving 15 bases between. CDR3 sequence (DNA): TGCAGTTATATCGCTCAGGGGAATGAGCAGTTCTTC. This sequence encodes CSYIAQGNEQFF.

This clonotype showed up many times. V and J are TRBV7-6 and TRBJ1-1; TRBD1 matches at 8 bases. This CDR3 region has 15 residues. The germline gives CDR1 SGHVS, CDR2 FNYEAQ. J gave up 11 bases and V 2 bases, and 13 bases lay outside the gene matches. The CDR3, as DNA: TGTGCCAGCAGCTTATTACCCGACAGGGGATTGTTGGCTTTCTTT. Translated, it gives CASSLLPDRGLLAFF.

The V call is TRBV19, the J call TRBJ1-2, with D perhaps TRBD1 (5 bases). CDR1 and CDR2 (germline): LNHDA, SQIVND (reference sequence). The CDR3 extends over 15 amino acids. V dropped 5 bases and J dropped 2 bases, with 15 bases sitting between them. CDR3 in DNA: TGTGCCAGTAGTGTGGACGGGACTCCGAACTATGGCTACACCTTC. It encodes CASSVDGTPNYGYTF.

CDR3 sequence reads: CASSYRVGAQYF. As DNA, the CDR3 is TGTGCCAGCAGCTACAGGGTAGGGGCGCAGTACTTC. This chain joins TRBV7-2 and TRBJ2-7; D might be TRBD1 (6 bases). V was shortened by 4 bases and J by 9 bases, with 13 bases between the two germline ends. The germline CDR1 and CDR2 sequences are SGHTA and FQGNSA. The CDR3 contains 12 residues.

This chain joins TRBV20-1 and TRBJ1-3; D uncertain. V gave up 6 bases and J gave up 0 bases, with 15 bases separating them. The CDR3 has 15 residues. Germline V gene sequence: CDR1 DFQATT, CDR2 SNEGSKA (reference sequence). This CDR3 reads CSAGNDGDSGNTIYF. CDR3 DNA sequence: TGCAGTGCGGGGAATGACGGAGACTCTGGAAACACCATATATTTT.

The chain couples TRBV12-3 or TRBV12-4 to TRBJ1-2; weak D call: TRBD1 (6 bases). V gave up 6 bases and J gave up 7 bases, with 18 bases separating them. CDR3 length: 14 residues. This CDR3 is CASSDVSGGSGYTF. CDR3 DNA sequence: TGTGCCAGCAGCGATGTGTCGGGGGGCTCTGGCTACACCTTC.

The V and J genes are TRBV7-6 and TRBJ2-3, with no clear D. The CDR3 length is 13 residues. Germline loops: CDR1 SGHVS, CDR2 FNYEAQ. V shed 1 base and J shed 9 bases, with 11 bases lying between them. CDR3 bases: TGTGCCAGCAGCTTAGGAGTGGCCGCAACGCAGTATTTT. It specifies CASSLGVAATQYF.

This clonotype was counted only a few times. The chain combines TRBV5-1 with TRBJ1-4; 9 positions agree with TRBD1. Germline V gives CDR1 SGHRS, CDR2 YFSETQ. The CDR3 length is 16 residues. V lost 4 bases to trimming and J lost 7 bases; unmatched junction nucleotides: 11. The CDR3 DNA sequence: TGCGCCAGCAGCCCGGGACAGGGTAGGGAGGCTGAAAAACTGTTTTTT. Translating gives CASSPGQGREAEKLFF.

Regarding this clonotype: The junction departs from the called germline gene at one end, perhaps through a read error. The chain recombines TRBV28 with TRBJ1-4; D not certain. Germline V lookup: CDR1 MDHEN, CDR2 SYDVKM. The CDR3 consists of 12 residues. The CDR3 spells CARSLRNEKVLF. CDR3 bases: TGTGCCCGCAGTCTGAGAAATGAAAAAGTTTTGTTT.

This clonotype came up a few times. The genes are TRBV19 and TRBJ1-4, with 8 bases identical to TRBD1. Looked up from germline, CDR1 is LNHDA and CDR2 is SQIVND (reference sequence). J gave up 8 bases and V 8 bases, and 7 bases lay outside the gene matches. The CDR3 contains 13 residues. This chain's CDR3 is CASAWTGNEKLFF. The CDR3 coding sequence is TGTGCCAGTGCATGGACAGGGAACGAAAAACTGTTTTTT.

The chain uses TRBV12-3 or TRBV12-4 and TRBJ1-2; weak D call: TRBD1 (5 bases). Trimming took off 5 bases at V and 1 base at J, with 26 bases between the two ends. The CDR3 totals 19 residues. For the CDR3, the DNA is TGTGCCAGCAGTACCCTTCCCCGGGGCGAAACACCCTATAACTATGGCTACACCTTC. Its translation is CASSTLPRGETPYNYGYTF.

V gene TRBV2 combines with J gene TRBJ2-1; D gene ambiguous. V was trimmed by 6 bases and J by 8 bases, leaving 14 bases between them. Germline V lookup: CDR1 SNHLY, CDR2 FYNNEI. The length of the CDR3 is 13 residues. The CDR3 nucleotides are TGTGCCAGCAGGCGACTCCCGGGTCATGAGCAGTTCTTC. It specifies CASRRLPGHEQFF.

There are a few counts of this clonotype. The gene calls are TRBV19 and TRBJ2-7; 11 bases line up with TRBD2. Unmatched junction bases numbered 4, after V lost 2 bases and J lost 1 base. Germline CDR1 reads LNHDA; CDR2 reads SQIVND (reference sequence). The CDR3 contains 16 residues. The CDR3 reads CASSIRRLAGSYEQYF. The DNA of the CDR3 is TGTGCCAGTAGTATACGGCGACTAGCGGGATCCTACGAGCAGTACTTC.

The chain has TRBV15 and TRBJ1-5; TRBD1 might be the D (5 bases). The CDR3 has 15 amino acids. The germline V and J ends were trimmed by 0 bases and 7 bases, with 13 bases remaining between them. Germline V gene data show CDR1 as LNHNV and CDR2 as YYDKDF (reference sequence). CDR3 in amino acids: CATSRDVQGLQPQHF. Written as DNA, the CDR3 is TGTGCCACCAGCAGAGATGTCCAGGGATTACAGCCCCAGCATTTT.

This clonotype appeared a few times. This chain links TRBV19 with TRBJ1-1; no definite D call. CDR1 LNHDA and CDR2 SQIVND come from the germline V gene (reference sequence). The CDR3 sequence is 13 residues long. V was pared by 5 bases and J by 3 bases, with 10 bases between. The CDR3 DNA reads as TGTGCCAGTAGTGAAATAACGGACACTGAAGCTTTCTTT. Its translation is CASSEITDTEAFF.

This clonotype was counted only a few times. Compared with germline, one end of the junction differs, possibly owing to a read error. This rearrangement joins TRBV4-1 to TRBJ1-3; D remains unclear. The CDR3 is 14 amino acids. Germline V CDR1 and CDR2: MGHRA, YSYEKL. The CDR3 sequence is CASSTGSSGNTIYF. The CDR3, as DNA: TGTGCCAGCAGTACGGGTTCGTCTGGAAACACCATATATTTT.

For the CDR3, the DNA is TGTGCCAGCAGCTATCAGGGTACGGGCGAGCAGTACTTC. This sequence encodes CASSYQGTGEQYF. The chain links TRBV7-9 to TRBJ2-7, with D maybe TRBD1 (5 bases). V lost 4 bases and J 6 bases, leaving 13 bases between the germline ends. CDR3 length: 13 amino acids. Germline V lookup: CDR1 SEHNR, CDR2 FQNEAQ (reference sequence).

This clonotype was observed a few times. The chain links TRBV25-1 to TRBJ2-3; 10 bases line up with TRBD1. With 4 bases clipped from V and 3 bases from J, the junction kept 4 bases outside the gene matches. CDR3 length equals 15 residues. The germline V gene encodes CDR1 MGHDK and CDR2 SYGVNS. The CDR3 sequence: CASSALGQGTDTQYF. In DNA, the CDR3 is TGTGCCAGCAGTGCCTTGGGACAGGGGACAGATACGCAGTATTTT.

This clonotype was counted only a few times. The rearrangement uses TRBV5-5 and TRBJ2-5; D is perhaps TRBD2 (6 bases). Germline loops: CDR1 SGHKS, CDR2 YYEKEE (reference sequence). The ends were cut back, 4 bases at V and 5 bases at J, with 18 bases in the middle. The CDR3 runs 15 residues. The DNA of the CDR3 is TGTGCCAGCAGCCCCGCGGAGGGATCGATGGAGACCCAGTACTTC. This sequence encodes CASSPAEGSMETQYF.

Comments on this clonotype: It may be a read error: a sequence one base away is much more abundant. The DNA for the CDR3 is TGTGCCAGCAGCTTAGCGACAGGGGCAGGCACTGAAGCTTACTTT. Translation gives CASSLATGAGTEAYF. The V gene is TRBV7-8, the J gene TRBJ1-1; 8 nucleotides agree with TRBD1. Germline CDR1 SGHVS, CDR2 FQNEAQ. This CDR3 is built from 15 residues. Variable domain in full (rest from reference TRBV7-8 and TRBJ1-1): GAGVSQSPRYKVAKRGQDVALRCDPISGHVSLFWYQQALGQGPEFLTYFQNEAQLDKSGLPSDRFFAERPEGSVSTLKIQRTQQEDSAVYLCASSLATGAGTEAYFGQGTRLTVV.

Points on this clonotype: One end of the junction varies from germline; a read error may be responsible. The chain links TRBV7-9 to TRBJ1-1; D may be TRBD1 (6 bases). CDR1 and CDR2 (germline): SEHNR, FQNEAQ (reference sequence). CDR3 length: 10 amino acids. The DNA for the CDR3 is TGTGCCAGCAGCTTAGGAGACAGGCACTTT. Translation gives CASSLGDRHF.

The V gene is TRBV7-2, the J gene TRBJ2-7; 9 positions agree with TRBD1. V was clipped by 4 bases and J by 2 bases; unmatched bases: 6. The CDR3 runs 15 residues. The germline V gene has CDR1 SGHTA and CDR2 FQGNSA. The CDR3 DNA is TGTGCCAGCAGCTCGGGACAGGGCCTAACCTACGAGCAGTACTTC. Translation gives CASSSGQGLTYEQYF.